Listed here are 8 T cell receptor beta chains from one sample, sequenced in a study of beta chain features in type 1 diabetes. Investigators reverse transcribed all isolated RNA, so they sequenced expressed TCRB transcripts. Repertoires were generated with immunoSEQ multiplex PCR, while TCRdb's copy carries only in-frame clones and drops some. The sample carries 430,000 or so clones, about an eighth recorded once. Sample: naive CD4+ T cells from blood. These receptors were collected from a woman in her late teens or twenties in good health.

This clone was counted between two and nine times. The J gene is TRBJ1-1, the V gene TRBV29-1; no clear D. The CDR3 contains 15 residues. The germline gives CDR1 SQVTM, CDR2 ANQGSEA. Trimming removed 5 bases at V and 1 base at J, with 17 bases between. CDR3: CSVYDKNRENTEAFF. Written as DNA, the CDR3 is TGCAGCGTTTATGACAAGAACCGAGAGAACACTGAAGCTTTCTTT. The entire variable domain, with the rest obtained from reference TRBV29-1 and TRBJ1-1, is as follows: SAVISQKPSRDICQRGTSLTIQCQVDSQVTMMFWYRQQPGQSLTLIATANQGSEATYESGFVIDKFPISRPNLTFSTLTVSNMSPEDSSIYLCSVYDKNRENTEAFFGQGTRLTVV.

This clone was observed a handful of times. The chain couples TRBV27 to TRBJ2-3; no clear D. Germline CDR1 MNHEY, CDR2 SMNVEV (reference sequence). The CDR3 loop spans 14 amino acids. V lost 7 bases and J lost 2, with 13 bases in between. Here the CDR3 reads CASKWSQITDTQYF. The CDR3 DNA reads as TGTGCCAGCAAATGGTCTCAAATCACAGATACGCAGTATTTT.

The CDR3 sequence is CASSLQGAALTDTQYF. Written as DNA, the CDR3 is TGTGCCAGCAGCTTACAAGGGGCGGCCCTCACAGATACGCAGTATTTT. This chain joins TRBV7-6 and TRBJ2-3; perhaps TRBD1 as D (5 bases). Trimming stripped 2 bases from V and 2 bases from J, with 14 bases between. This CDR3 has 16 amino acids. CDR1 and CDR2 from the germline V gene are SGHVS and FNYEAQ.

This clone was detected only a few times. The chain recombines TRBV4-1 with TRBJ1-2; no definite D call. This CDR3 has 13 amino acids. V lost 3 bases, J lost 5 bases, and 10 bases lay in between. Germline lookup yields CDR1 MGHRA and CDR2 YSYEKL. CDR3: CASSHVVSYGYTF. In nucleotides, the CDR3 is TGCGCCAGCAGCCATGTCGTGTCTTATGGCTACACCTTC.

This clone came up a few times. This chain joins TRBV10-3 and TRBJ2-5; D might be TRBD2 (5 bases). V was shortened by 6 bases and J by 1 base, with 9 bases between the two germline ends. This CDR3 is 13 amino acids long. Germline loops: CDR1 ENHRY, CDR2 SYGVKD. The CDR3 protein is CAISSGIQETQYF. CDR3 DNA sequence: TGTGCCATCAGCTCGGGGATCCAAGAGACCCAGTACTTC.

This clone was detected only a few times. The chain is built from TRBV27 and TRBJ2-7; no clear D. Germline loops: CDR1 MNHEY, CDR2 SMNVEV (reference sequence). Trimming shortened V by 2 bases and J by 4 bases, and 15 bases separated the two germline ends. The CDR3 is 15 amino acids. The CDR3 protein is CASSLRRRVGYEQYV. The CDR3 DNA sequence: TGTGCCAGCAGTTTAAGGAGAAGGGTTGGGTACGAGCAGTACGTC.

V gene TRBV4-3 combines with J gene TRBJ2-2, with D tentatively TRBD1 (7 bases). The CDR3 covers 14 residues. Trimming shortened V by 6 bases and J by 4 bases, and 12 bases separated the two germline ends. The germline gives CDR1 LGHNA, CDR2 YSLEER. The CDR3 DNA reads TGCGCCAGCAGATACAGGGGAGGCACCGGGGAGCTGTTTTTT. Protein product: CASRYRGGTGELFF.

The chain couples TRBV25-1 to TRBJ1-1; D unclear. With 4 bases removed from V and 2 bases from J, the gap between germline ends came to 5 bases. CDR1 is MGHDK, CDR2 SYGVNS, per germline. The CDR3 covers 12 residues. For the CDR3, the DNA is TGTGCCAGCAGTGGCGTTAACACTGAAGCTTTCTTT. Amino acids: CASSGVNTEAFF.